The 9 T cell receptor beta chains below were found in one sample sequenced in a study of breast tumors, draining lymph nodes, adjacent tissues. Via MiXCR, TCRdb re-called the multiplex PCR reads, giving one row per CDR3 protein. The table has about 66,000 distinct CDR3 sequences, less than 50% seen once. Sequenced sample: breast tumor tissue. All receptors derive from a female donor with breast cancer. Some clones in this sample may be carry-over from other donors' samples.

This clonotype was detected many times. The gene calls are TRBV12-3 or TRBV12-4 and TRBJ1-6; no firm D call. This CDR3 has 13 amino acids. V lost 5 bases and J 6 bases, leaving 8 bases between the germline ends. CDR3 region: CASSRTVNSPLHF. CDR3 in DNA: TGTGCCAGCAGTAGGACTGTTAATTCACCCCTCCACTTT.

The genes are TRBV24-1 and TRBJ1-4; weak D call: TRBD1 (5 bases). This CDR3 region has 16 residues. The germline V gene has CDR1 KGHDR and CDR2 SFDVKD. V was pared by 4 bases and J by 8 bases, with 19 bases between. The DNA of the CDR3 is TGTGCCACCAGTGACGATGAGAGGAGGGGTGGGGAAAAACTGTTTTTT. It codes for CATSDDERRGGEKLFF.

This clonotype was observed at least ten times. The CDR3 sequence is CASSMGPGGNTIYF. CDR3 in DNA: TGTGCCAGTAGTATGGGCCCGGGGGGAAACACCATATATTTT. This chain uses TRBV19 with TRBJ1-3; D is undetermined. This CDR3 has 14 residues. The V and J ends lost 3 bases and 4 bases respectively, with 10 bases between them. CDR1 LNHDA and CDR2 SQIVND come from the germline V gene (reference sequence).

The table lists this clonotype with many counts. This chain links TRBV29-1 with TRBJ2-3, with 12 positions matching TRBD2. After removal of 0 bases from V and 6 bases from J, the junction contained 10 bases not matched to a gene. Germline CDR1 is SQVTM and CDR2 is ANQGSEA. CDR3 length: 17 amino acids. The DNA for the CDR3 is TGCAGCGTTGAAGATCTTGGGCTAGCGGGAGGGGTGGATACGCAGTATTTT. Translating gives CSVEDLGLAGGVDTQYF.

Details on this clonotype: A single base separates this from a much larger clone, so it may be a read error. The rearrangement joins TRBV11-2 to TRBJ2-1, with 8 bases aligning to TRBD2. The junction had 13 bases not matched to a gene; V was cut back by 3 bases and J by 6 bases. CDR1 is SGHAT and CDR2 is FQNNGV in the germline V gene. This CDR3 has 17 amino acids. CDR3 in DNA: TGTGCCAGCAGCTTCCTCCCAGGCGGGGGGCCCTCCAATGAGCAGTTCTTC. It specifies CASSFLPGGGPSNEQFF.

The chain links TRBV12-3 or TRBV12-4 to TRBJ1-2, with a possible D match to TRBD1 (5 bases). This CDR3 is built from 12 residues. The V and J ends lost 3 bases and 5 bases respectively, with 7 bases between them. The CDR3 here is CASSFGGYGYTF. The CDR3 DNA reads TGTGCCAGCAGTTTCGGGGGGTATGGCTACACCTTC.

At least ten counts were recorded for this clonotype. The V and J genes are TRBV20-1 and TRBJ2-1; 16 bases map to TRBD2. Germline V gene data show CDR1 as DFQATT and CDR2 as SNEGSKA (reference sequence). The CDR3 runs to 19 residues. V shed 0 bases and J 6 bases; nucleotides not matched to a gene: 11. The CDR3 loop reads CSARDPGTSGRGAVNEQFF. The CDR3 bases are TGCAGTGCTAGAGATCCTGGGACTAGCGGGAGGGGGGCGGTCAATGAGCAGTTCTTC.

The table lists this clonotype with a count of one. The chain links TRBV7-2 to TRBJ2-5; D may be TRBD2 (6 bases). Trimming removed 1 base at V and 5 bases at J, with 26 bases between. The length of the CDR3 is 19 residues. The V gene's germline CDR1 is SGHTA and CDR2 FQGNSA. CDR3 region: CASSLELWDSHNTGETQYF. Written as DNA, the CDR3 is TGTGCCAGCAGCTTAGAGTTATGGGACTCACATAACACCGGGGAGACCCAGTACTTC.

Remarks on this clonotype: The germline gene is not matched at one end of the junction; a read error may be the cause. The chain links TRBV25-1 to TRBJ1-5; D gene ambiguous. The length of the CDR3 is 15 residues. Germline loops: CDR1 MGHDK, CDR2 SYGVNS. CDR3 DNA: TGTACCAGCAGTGAATGGGAGCAGGACAATCAGCCCCAGCATTTT. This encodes CTSSEWEQDNQPQHF.